Sequencing of this TCR beta chain was carried out in a study of T cell responses to AZD1222 COVID-19 vaccine. Study results and limitations: Spike-spanning, vaccine-associated CD4 TCRs were dominant at 160-218 and 743-854. Close to half of spike-specific TCRs reportedly recognize unmutated variant regions. Spike-specific TCR breadth rose after two AZD1222 doses, and depth rose as well.

Repertoires were generated with immunoSEQ multiplex PCR, while TCRdb's copy carries only in-frame clones and drops some. The data hold 70,000 to 95,000 clones, with around 90% observed a single time. The CDR3 has 16 amino acids. V lost 5 bases, J lost 8 bases, and 12 bases stayed unmatched. Germline CDR1 reads SGHDT; CDR2 reads YYEEEE. As to this clone: Its cognate antigen is unknown.

V is TRBV5-6 and J is TRBJ2-3, with 12 bases fitting TRBD2. The clonotype comes from an adult who received the AZD1222 COVID-19 vaccine. The source was peripheral blood, collected 28 days after the second AZD1222 dose. This CDR3 reads CASRPRPSGRAGTQYF. The CDR3 DNA sequence: TGTGCCAGCAGACCCCGCCCTAGCGGGAGGGCCGGTACGCAGTATTTT.